This TCR beta chain was observed in a study of T cells after yellow fever vaccination. This clonotype has a handful of counts. TCRdb processed the 5' RACE reads anew with MiXCR; each CDR3 protein has one entry. The table records around 300,000 distinct CDR3 sequences, roughly 13% of them present only once. The CDR3 extends over 15 amino acids. Germline CDR1 is SGHTA and CDR2 is FQGNSA. V lost 5 bases to trimming and J lost 7 bases, with 18 bases between them. The V gene is TRBV7-2, the J gene TRBJ2-1; D may be TRBD2 (5 bases). The receptor was isolated from a man under 40 who received the YFV17D yellow fever vaccine. Sequenced here: CD4+ T cells sorted from PBMCs, sampled 45 days after the yellow fever booster vaccination. CDR3 protein: CASSATGSRGNEQFF. Written as DNA, the CDR3 is TGTGCCAGCAGCGCCACTGGCTCAAGAGGGAATGAGCAGTTCTTC.